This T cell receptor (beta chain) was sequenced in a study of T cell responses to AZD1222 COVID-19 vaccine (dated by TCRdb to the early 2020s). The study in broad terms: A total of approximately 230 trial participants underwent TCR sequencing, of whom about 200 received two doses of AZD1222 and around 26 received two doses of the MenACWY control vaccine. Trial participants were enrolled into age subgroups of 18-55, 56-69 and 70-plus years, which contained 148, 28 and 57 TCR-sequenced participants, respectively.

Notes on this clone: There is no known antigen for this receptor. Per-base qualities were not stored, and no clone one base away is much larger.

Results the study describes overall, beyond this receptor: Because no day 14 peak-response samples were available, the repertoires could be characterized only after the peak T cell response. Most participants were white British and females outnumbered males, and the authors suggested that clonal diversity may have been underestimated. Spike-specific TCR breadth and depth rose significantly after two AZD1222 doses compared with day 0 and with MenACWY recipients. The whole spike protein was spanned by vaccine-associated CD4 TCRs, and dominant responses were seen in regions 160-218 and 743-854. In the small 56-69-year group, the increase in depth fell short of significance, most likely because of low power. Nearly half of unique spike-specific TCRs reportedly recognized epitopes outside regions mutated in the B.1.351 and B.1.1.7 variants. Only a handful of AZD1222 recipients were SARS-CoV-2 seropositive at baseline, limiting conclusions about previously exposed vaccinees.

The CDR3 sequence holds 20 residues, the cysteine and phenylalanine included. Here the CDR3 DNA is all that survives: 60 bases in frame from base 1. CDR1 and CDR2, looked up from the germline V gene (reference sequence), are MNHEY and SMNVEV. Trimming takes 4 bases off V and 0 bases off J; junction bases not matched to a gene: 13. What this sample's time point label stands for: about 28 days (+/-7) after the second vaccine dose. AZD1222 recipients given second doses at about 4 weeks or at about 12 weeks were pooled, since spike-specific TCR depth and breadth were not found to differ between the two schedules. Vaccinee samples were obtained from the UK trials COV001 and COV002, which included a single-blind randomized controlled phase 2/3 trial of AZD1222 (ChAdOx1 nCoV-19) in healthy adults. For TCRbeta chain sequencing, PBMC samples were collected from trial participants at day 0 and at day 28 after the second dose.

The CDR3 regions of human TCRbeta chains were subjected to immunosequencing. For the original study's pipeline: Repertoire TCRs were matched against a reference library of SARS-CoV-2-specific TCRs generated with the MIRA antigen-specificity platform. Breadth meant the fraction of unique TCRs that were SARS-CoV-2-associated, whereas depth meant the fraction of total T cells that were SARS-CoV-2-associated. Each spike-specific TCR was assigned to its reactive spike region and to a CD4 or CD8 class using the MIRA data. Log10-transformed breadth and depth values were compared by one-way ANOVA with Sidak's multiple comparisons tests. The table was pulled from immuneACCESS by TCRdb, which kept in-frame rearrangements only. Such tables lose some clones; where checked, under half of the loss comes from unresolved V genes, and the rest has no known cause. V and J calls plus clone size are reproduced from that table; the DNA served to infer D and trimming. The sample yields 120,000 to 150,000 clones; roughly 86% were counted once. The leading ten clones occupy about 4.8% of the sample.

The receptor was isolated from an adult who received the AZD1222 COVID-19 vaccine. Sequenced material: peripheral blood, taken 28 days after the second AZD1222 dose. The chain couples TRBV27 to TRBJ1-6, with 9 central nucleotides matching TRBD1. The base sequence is TGTGCCAGCAGTTATTACCAATTATCGACAGGGGGCTCCTATAATTCACCCCTCCACTTT. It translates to CASSYYQLSTGGSYNSPLHF.